This entry lists 9 T cell receptor beta chains sequenced from one sample in a study of Tregs in tolerant kidney transplant recipients. Sequenced by immunoSEQ multiplex PCR; TCRdb stores in-frame clones only, minus some. The sample consists of under 300,000 clones, approximately 83% of them appearing once. Material for sequencing was CD4+ T cells from blood. These receptor sequences come from a human donor in good health.

The chain employs TRBV6-1 and TRBJ1-5; D may be TRBD1 (5 bases). Trimming removed 4 bases from V and 6 bases from J, with 16 bases in between. Germline CDR1 MNHNS, CDR2 SASEGT. The CDR3 covers 15 residues. The CDR3 is CASSVLQGSLQPQHF. The CDR3 DNA follows: TGTGCCAGCAGTGTTCTTCAGGGATCCCTTCAGCCCCAGCATTTT.

This clone has just a few counts. The chain links TRBV5-6 to TRBJ1-2, with 8 nucleotides matching TRBD1. The germline V gene encodes CDR1 SGHDT and CDR2 YYEEEE. The CDR3 extends over 15 amino acids. Trimming removed 4 bases from V and 8 bases from J; junction bases left unmatched: 13. In DNA, the CDR3 is TGTGCCAGCAGCAGCGGACACAGGGGGTCGATCGGCTACACCTTC. Residues: CASSSGHRGSIGYTF.

This clone was seen only a few times. The rearrangement links TRBV9 to TRBJ1-2; TRBD1 might be the D (5 bases). This CDR3 has 16 residues. In germline, CDR1 is SGDLS, CDR2 YYNGEE. Trimming took off 0 bases at V and 5 bases at J, with 17 bases between the two ends. CDR3 DNA: TGTGCCAGCAGCGTAGACTTGGGGGGGAGCAGTTATGGCTACACCTTC. This codes for CASSVDLGGSSYGYTF.

The chain employs TRBV7-2 and TRBJ2-5, with D possibly matching TRBD2 (5 bases). The DNA matches TRBJ2-7 better at its end, which makes the J call doubtful. Germline V CDR1 and CDR2: SGHTA, FQGNSA. This CDR3 is built from 15 residues. CDR3 in DNA: TGTGCCAGCAGCTTAGTAAGCGGAAGCTCCTACGAGCAGTACTTC. Protein: CASSLVSGSSYEQYF.

The rearrangement uses TRBV7-8 and TRBJ2-5; possible D gene TRBD2, 5 bases. V lost 6 bases, J lost 1 base, and 12 bases lay in between. Germline V gene data show CDR1 as SGHVS and CDR2 as FQNEAQ. The CDR3 extends over 14 amino acids. The CDR3, as DNA: TGTGCCAGCAGAATGAGGCTAGCCCAAGAGACCCAGTACTTC. This gives the protein CASRMRLAQETQYF.

The chain joins TRBV9 to TRBJ2-5, with D possibly TRBD1 on 6 matching bases. This CDR3 has 15 residues. V lost 4 bases and J 0 bases, leaving 13 bases between the germline ends. Germline-derived CDR1 and CDR2 are SGDLS and YYNGEE. The DNA of the CDR3 is TGTGCCAGCAGCAGAGACAGGATTTACCAAGAGACCCAGTACTTC. Amino acid sequence: CASSRDRIYQETQYF.

CDR3: CASSLELRTDTQYF. CDR3 nucleotides: TGCGCCAGCAGCTTGGAATTACGCACAGATACGCAGTATTTT. The chain couples TRBV5-1 to TRBJ2-3; D call uncertain. V was clipped by 0 bases and J by 1 base, with 6 bases between them. The CDR3 is 14 residues long. Germline-derived CDR1 and CDR2 are SGHRS and YFSETQ. The full variable domain, in which reference TRBV5-1 and TRBJ2-3 provide the parts outside the CDR3, is KAGVTQTPRYLIKTRGQQVTLSCSPISGHRSVSWYQQTPGQGLQFLFEYFSETQRNKGNFPGRFSGRQFSNSRSEMNVSTLELGDSALYLCASSLELRTDTQYFGPGTRLTVL.

V gene TRBV5-1 combines with J gene TRBJ2-3; TRBD2 aligns across 13 bases. V was clipped by 9 bases and J by 5 bases; unmatched bases: 18. The CDR3 covers 18 residues. CDR1 SGHRS and CDR2 YFSETQ come from the germline V gene. The CDR3 reads CATSPTSGGGSRRDTQYF. In nucleotides, the CDR3 is TGCGCCACCTCTCCAACTAGCGGGGGGGGCAGCCGCCGAGATACGCAGTATTTT.

The gene calls are TRBV5-1 and TRBJ2-7, with D uncertain. Germline lookup yields CDR1 SGHRS and CDR2 YFSETQ. Trimming removed 2 bases from V and 1 base from J, with 7 bases in between. The CDR3 has 13 residues. CDR3 coding DNA: TGCGCCAGCAGCTTAACAGTATCCTACGAGCAGTACTTC. Translation: CASSLTVSYEQYF.